This is a list of T cell receptor beta chains from one sample in a study of T cells in Graves' hyperthyroidism and ophthalmopathy. MiXCR was run by TCRdb on the multiplex PCR reads, yielding one entry per CDR3 protein. Of 550,000 to 600,000 distinct CDR3 sequences in the sample, around 46% were seen once. The sequencing input was peripheral blood or thyroid tissue (not recorded which). These receptors came from an adult woman with Graves' disease, either hyperthyroidism or ophthalmopathy (not recorded which). Each CDR3 is given with its conserved first and last residue. The order of the fields is J gene, V gene, D gene, clone size, CDR3 DNA, CDR3 protein. The D gene is left open where the match is weak. Clone size, where shown, is once, few, many, or a class for clones that have expanded.

J gene: TRBJ1-3; V gene: TRBV7-6; D gene: NA; clone size: few; CDR3 DNA: TGTGCCAGCAGCTCACCCCGACAGGACAGCGCTGGAAACACCATATATTTT; CDR3 protein: CASSSPRQDSAGNTIYF
J gene: TRBJ2-7; V gene: TRBV18; D gene: NA; clone size: few; CDR3 DNA: TGTGCCAGCTCACCATTTAGCGGCTACGAGCAGTACTTC; CDR3 protein: CASSPFSGYEQYF
J gene: TRBJ2-5; V gene: TRBV25-1; D gene: TRBD2; clone size: NA; CDR3 DNA: TGTGCCAGCAGTGTCGTATACGTGACTAGCGGGAGACTAGGGACCCAGTACTTC; CDR3 protein: CASSVVYVTSGRLGTQYF
J gene: TRBJ1-2; V gene: TRBV28; D gene: TRBD1; clone size: few; CDR3 DNA: TGTGCCAGCAGTTGGGGACAGGGTAATTACTATGGCTACACCTTC; CDR3 protein: CASSWGQGNYYGYTF
J gene: TRBJ1-5; V gene: TRBV19; D gene: NA; clone size: many; CDR3 DNA: TGTGCCAGTAGTATAGATCGGAAACAGCCCCAGCATTTT; CDR3 protein: CASSIDRKQPQHF
J gene: TRBJ2-7; V gene: TRBV4-1; D gene: TRBD1; clone size: NA; CDR3 DNA: TGCGCCAGCAGCCAAACAGACAGGGGTATCTACGAGCAGTACTTC; CDR3 protein: CASSQTDRGIYEQYF
J gene: TRBJ2-7; V gene: TRBV28; D gene: NA; clone size: NA; CDR3 DNA: NA; CDR3 protein: CASSSSGQGFGYEQYF
J gene: TRBJ1-2; V gene: TRBV6-4; D gene: NA; clone size: NA; CDR3 DNA: TGTGCCAGCAGTGACTCGACGGGGGGTATGGGGGACTATGGCTGCACCTTC; CDR3 protein: CASSDSTGGMGDYGCTF
J gene: TRBJ2-6; V gene: TRBV7-9; D gene: TRBD1; clone size: few; CDR3 DNA: TGTGCCAGCAGTCAGACAGGGGCTGGGGCCAACGTCCTGACTTTC; CDR3 protein: CASSQTGAGANVLTF
J gene: TRBJ2-7; V gene: TRBV19; D gene: NA; clone size: many; CDR3 DNA: TGTGCCAGTAAGGAGGGAGGTCGAAGAGAGCAGTACTTC; CDR3 protein: CASKEGGRREQYF
J gene: TRBJ2-7; V gene: TRBV7-9; D gene: NA; clone size: many; CDR3 DNA: TGTGCCAGCAGCCCGTACCTGTTCCCGGGCGGTTACGAGCAGTACTTC; CDR3 protein: CASSPYLFPGGYEQYF
J gene: TRBJ2-2; V gene: TRBV5-1; D gene: NA; clone size: NA; CDR3 DNA: TGCGCCAGCGGCCCCTCGGGGAACACCGGGGAGCTGTTTTTT; CDR3 protein: CASGPSGNTGELFF
J gene: TRBJ1-2; V gene: TRBV10-3; D gene: NA; clone size: NA; CDR3 DNA: TGTGCCATCAGTGAGGAGGGGACCTCCGCCTATGGCTACACCTTC; CDR3 protein: CAISEEGTSAYGYTF
J gene: TRBJ1-5; V gene: TRBV7-9; D gene: TRBD1; clone size: many; CDR3 DNA: TGTGCCAGCAGCTTAGCGGGGGAGGGGGCTGACCAGCCCCAGCATTTT; CDR3 protein: CASSLAGEGADQPQHF
J gene: TRBJ1-5; V gene: TRBV7-7; D gene: NA; clone size: many; CDR3 DNA: TGTGCTAGCAGCCTCCGTAGGCCGGGACATAGCAATCAGCCCCAGCATTTT; CDR3 protein: CASSLRRPGHSNQPQHF
J gene: TRBJ2-7; V gene: TRBV29-1; D gene: NA; clone size: NA; CDR3 DNA: TGCAGCGTTGGGACTGTCTCCTACGAGCAGTACTTC; CDR3 protein: CSVGTVSYEQYF
J gene: TRBJ2-7; V gene: TRBV25-1; D gene: TRBD2; clone size: NA; CDR3 DNA: TGTGCCAGCAGTGAGGCGGGGGGAAACGAGCAGTACTTC; CDR3 protein: CASSEAGGNEQYF
J gene: TRBJ1-2; V gene: TRBV6-1; D gene: NA; clone size: NA; CDR3 DNA: TGTGCCAGCACTCCGACTGGGGACGTGACTAACTATGGCTACACCTTC; CDR3 protein: CASTPTGDVTNYGYTF
J gene: TRBJ2-7; V gene: TRBV13; D gene: TRBD1; clone size: once; CDR3 DNA: TGTGCCAGCAGCTCGGACAGGGGGCCTGTTGAAGCTTTAGCGGGTGCGGACGAGCAGTACTTC; CDR3 protein: CASSSDRGPVEALAGADEQYF
J gene: TRBJ2-5; V gene: TRBV10-3; D gene: TRBD1; clone size: NA; CDR3 DNA: TGTGCCATCTGGGACAGGGGAATGTGGGAGACCCAGTACTTC; CDR3 protein: CAIWDRGMWETQYF
J gene: TRBJ1-1; V gene: TRBV11-2; D gene: NA; clone size: many; CDR3 DNA: TGTGCCAGCAGCCAGGGCTCTGAAGCTTTCTTT; CDR3 protein: CASSQGSEAFF
J gene: TRBJ1-5; V gene: TRBV5-1; D gene: NA; clone size: once; CDR3 DNA: TGCGCCAGCCGTTCCGGGACGCCCGGGGTAGCCCAGCATTTT; CDR3 protein: CASRSGTPGVAQHF
J gene: TRBJ1-2; V gene: TRBV20-1; D gene: TRBD1; clone size: many; CDR3 DNA: TGCAGTGCTTCTGGACAGGGGAAGGGCTACACCTTC; CDR3 protein: CSASGQGKGYTF
J gene: TRBJ2-6; V gene: TRBV19; D gene: TRBD1; clone size: few; CDR3 DNA: TGTGCCAGTAGTGTCGACAGGGCTAACGTCCTGACTTTC; CDR3 protein: CASSVDRANVLTF
J gene: TRBJ2-5; V gene: TRBV6-6; D gene: NA; clone size: NA; CDR3 DNA: TGTGCCAGCAGCCGCGGAGGGCTGAAGACCCAGTACTTC; CDR3 protein: CASSRGGLKTQYF
J gene: TRBJ1-6; V gene: TRBV30; D gene: NA; clone size: many; CDR3 DNA: TGTGCCTGGGCGGAAAATTCACCCCTCCACTTT; CDR3 protein: CAWAENSPLHF
J gene: TRBJ1-2; V gene: TRBV7-8; D gene: NA; clone size: many; CDR3 DNA: TGTGCCAGCAGCCCAACCCTAGGATATGGCTACACCTTC; CDR3 protein: CASSPTLGYGYTF
J gene: TRBJ1-3; V gene: TRBV12-3/TRBV12-4; D gene: NA; clone size: NA; CDR3 DNA: TGTGCCAGCAGTTTGGGTGCATATGGCTACACCATATATTTT; CDR3 protein: CASSLGAYGYTIYF
J gene: TRBJ1-5; V gene: TRBV20-1; D gene: TRBD1; clone size: NA; CDR3 DNA: TGCAGTGCTAGAGATCTGAGCGGGACAGCTTTCAATCAGCCCCAGCATTTT; CDR3 protein: CSARDLSGTAFNQPQHF
J gene: TRBJ2-5; V gene: TRBV2; D gene: NA; clone size: NA; CDR3 DNA: TGTGCCAGCAGTGAAGTGTCGGGAACCCTGGGGGAGACCCAGTACTTC; CDR3 protein: CASSEVSGTLGETQYF